This T cell receptor (beta chain) was found in a study of cytomegalovirus exposure and HLA in healthy donors. Donors consisted of healthy bone marrow donors. Amplification used 60 Vbeta primers and 13 Jbeta primers. Only in-frame clones appear in the TCRdb table, and some are missing; sequencing was by immunoSEQ multiplex PCR. The table includes about 180,000 clones, about three quarters detected once. Germline CDR1 is SGHTS and CDR2 is YDEGEE. The CDR3 spans 13 residues. Trimming left V 4 bases short and J 5 bases short, with 12 bases between. Regarding the study as a whole: By HLA locus, TCR association rates varied in a later analysis, with DRB1 showing the most and HLA-C the fewest. The majority of TCR sequences were rare, yet some public TCRs appeared in many donors.

Notes on this clone: The antigen remains unidentified. The sample has other DNA sequences that encode this CDR3 too.

The sample was PBMCs. This receptor was taken from a man aged 18 to 30 in good health and CMV-seronegative. This chain joins TRBV5-8 and TRBJ1-2; D is undetermined. CDR3 DNA sequence: TGTGCCAGCAGCCGTGGGTCGGGTTATGGCTACACCTTC. This encodes CASSRGSGYGYTF.